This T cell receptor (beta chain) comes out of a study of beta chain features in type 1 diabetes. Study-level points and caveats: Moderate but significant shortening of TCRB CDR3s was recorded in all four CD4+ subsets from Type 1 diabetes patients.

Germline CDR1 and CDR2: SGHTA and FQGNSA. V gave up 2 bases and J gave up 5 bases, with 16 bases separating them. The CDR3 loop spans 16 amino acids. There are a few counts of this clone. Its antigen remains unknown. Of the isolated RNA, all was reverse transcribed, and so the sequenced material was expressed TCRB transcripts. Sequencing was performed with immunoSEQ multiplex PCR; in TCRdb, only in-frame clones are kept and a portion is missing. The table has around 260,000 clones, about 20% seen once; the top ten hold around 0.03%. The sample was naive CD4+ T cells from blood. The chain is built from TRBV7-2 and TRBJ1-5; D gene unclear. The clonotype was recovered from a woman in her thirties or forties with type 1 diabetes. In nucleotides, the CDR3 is TGTGCCAGCAGCTTAATCCCAGGTCCCTCCTATCAGCCCCAGCATTTT. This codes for CASSLIPGPSYQPQHF.